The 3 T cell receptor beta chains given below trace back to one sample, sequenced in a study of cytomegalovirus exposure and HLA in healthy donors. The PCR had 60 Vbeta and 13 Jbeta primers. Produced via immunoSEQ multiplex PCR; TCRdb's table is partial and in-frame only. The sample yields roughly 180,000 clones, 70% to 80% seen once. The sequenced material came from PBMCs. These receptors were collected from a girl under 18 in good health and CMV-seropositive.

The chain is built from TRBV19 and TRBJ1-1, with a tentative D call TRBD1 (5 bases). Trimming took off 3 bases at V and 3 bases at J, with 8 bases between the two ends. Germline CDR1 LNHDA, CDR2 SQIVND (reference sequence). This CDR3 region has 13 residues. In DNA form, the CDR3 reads TGTGCCAGTAGTATCCAGGGCGACACTGAAGCTTTCTTT. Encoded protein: CASSIQGDTEAFF. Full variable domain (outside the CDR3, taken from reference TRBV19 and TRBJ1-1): DGGITQSPKYLFRKEGQNVTLSCEQNLNHDAMYWYRQDPGQGLRLIYYSQIVNDFQKGDIAEGYSVSREKKESFPLTVTSAQKNPTAFYLCASSIQGDTEAFFGQGTRLTVV.

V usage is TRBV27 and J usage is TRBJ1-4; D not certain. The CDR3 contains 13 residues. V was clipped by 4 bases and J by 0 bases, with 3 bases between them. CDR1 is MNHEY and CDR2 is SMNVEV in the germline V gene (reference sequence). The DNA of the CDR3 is TGTGCCAGCAGTTCAACAACTAATGAAAAACTGTTTTTT. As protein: CASSSTTNEKLFF.

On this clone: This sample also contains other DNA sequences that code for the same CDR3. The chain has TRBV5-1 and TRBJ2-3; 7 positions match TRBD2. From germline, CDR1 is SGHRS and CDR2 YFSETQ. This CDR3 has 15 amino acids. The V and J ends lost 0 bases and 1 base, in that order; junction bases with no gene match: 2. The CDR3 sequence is CASSLGSGGTDTQYF. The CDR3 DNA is TGCGCCAGCAGCTTGGGGAGCGGGGGCACAGATACGCAGTATTTT. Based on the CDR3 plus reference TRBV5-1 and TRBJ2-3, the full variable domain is KAGVTQTPRYLIKTRGQQVTLSCSPISGHRSVSWYQQTPGQGLQFLFEYFSETQRNKGNFPGRFSGRQFSNSRSEMNVSTLELGDSALYLCASSLGSGGTDTQYFGPGTRLTVL.